This entry lists 6 T cell receptor beta chains sequenced from one sample in a study of T-cell memory formation after mild COVID-19. Via MiXCR, TCRdb re-called the 5' RACE reads, giving one row per CDR3 protein. Among 190,000 or so distinct CDR3 sequences listed, under 30% were seen once. The specimen was PBMCs or a T cell subset sorted from them (not recorded which). These receptors were taken from an adult woman who had mild COVID-19 (a few samples of this study predate the infection). Cell type and time point are not known.

This chain joins TRBV24-1 and TRBJ2-5, with TRBD2 as a possible D gene (6 bases). Germline CDR1 is KGHDR and CDR2 is SFDVKD. The CDR3 extends over 15 amino acids. The V end was cut by 3 bases, the J end by 3 bases, with 13 bases between. Here the CDR3 DNA reads TGTGCCACCAGTGATGGCGGGACGGCAGAAGAGACCCAGTACTTC. This encodes CATSDGGTAEETQYF.

As regards this clonotype: At one of its ends the junction is not consistent with the germline gene, which may arise from a read error. The rearrangement uses TRBV3-1 and TRBJ2-3, with D possibly being TRBD2 (6 bases). CDR1 and CDR2 from the germline V gene are LGHDT and YNNKEL (reference sequence). The CDR3 totals 13 residues. In DNA form, the CDR3 reads TGTTCCAGCAGCCAGGAGTCGGGAGCTACGCAGTATTTT. Its protein product is CSSSQESGATQYF.

V gene TRBV7-2 combines with J gene TRBJ2-3; 8 nucleotides line up with TRBD2. CDR1 and CDR2 from the germline V gene are SGHTA and FQGNSA. There are 16 residues in the CDR3. The V gene end was trimmed by 0 bases and the J gene end by 2 bases; junction bases not matched to a gene: 4. The CDR3 coding sequence is TGTGCCAGCAGCTTAGCGCGGGGGGTAAACACAGATACGCAGTATTTT. This encodes CASSLARGVNTDTQYF.

A note on this clonotype: This may arise from a read error, as a much more abundant clone is one base away. The CDR3 DNA reads as TGTGCCAGCAGTCCCCAATTCCCGCTCCGAGATACGCAGTATTTT. It specifies CASSPQFPLRDTQYF. The J gene is TRBJ2-3, the V gene TRBV12-3 or TRBV12-4; the D is unclear. The CDR3 runs 15 residues. Trimming removed 5 bases at V and 5 bases at J, with 17 bases between.

V is TRBV29-1 and J is TRBJ2-3, with TRBD2 identical over 8 bases. J lost 5 bases, V lost 3 bases, and 16 bases had no gene match. The V gene's germline CDR1 is SQVTM and CDR2 ANQGSEA. The CDR3 consists of 17 residues. In DNA, the CDR3 is TGCAGCGTTGAGTTCCCGGCGGGAGGCCCCCTCATAGATACGCAGTATTTT. Its translation: CSVEFPAGGPLIDTQYF.

The rearrangement uses TRBV11-3 and TRBJ2-5; 10 nucleotides match TRBD2. Germline V gene sequence: CDR1 SGHNT, CDR2 YENEEA. The V segment lost 2 bases and the J segment 3 bases; nucleotides outside the gene matches: 9. CDR3 size: 17 residues. The CDR3 region is CASSLRSSGRLEETQYF. The CDR3 DNA reads TGTGCCAGCAGCTTACGATCTAGCGGGAGATTAGAAGAGACCCAGTACTTC.